Shown below are 20 T cell receptor beta chains from a single sample sequenced in a study of technical replicates of blood from a handful of donors. TCRdb's copy holds only in-frame clones and misses some; the assay was immunoSEQ multiplex PCR. The data contain over 55,000 clones, approximately 86% of them seen just once; the ten biggest clones take up 4.5% to 5.5%. Sequenced: PBMCs. These receptors all stem from a human donor in good health. Some clones in this sample may be carry-over from other donors' samples.

This chain joins TRBV10-3 and TRBJ1-3, with 9 bases lining up with TRBD1. CDR3 length: 14 amino acids. J lost 6 bases, V lost 8 bases, and 8 bases had no gene match. CDR1 and CDR2 (germline): ENHRY, SYGVKD. CDR3 in DNA: TGTGCCATCCTTTCGGACAGGGGTGAAAACACCATATATTTT. Residues: CAILSDRGENTIYF.

Comment on this clone: Different DNA sequences within this sample yield the same CDR3. The rearrangement uses TRBV5-6 and TRBJ1-1; no definite D call. The germline CDR1 and CDR2 sequences are SGHDT and YYEEEE. The V and J ends lost 0 bases and 6 bases respectively, with 3 bases between them. The CDR3 has 11 residues. The CDR3 protein is CASSLASEAFF. The CDR3 coding sequence is TGTGCCAGCAGCTTGGCGTCTGAAGCTTTCTTT.

The chain uses TRBV19 and TRBJ1-5, with 7 bases that match TRBD1. CDR3 length equals 15 residues. CDR1 LNHDA and CDR2 SQIVND come from the germline V gene (reference sequence). Trimming cost V 7 bases and J 0 bases; bases outside gene matches: 6. CDR3 bases: TGTGCCAGTATAAAGGGGGCAGATAGCAATCAGCCCCAGCATTTT. This codes for CASIKGADSNQPQHF.

The chain links TRBV11-2 to TRBJ1-2; 7 bases map to TRBD1. Germline assignment: CDR1 SGHAT and CDR2 FQNNGV. V trimming: 5 bases; J trimming: 2 bases; junction bases outside the gene matches: 2. The CDR3 runs 13 residues. The CDR3 region has the DNA TGTGCCAGCAGCCCGGGACAGAACTATGGCTACACCTTC. This gives the protein CASSPGQNYGYTF.

The chain uses TRBV9 and TRBJ1-1, with D maybe TRBD1 (6 bases). The ends were cut back, 3 bases at V and 1 base at J, with 16 bases in the middle. The CDR3 is 16 residues long. Germline assignment: CDR1 SGDLS and CDR2 YYNGEE. The CDR3 region has the DNA TGTGCCAGCAGCGCTGGGGACACCCAGGAGAACACTGAAGCTTTCTTT. Protein sequence: CASSAGDTQENTEAFF. The full variable domain, rest sourced from reference TRBV9 and TRBJ1-1, is DSGVTQTPKHLITATGQRVTLRCSPRSGDLSVYWYQQSLDQGLQFLIQYYNGEERAKGNILERFSAQQFPDLHSELNLSSLELGDSALYFCASSAGDTQENTEAFFGQGTRLTVV.

Written as DNA, the CDR3 is TGTGCCAGCAGCCCTAGCGGCAGCTCCTACAATGAGCAGTTCTTC. Translation gives CASSPSGSSYNEQFF. V usage is TRBV7-9 and J usage is TRBJ2-1; 7 nucleotides match TRBD2. V was clipped by 5 bases and J by 0 bases; unmatched bases: 4. Germline V gene lookup returns CDR1 SEHNR and CDR2 FQNEAQ (reference sequence). The CDR3 has 15 amino acids.

The J gene is TRBJ2-7, the V gene TRBV10-1, with 9 bases that match TRBD2. Trimming removed 0 bases from V and 0 bases from J; junction bases left unmatched: 3. The CDR3 is made up of 16 amino acids. Germline V gene lookup returns CDR1 WNHNN and CDR2 SYGVQD (reference sequence). The CDR3 sequence is CASSESSSGSSYEQYF. For the CDR3, the DNA is TGCGCCAGCAGTGAGTCGAGTAGCGGGAGCTCCTACGAGCAGTACTTC.

This clone was seen once. The CDR3 spells CASSFKLKSSYNEQFF. The CDR3 DNA reads as TGTGCCAGCAGCTTTAAGCTCAAGAGCTCCTACAATGAGCAGTTCTTC. This sequence joins TRBV5-6 and TRBJ2-1; no firm D call. Germline V gene lookup returns CDR1 SGHDT and CDR2 YYEEEE. Trimming shortened V by 2 bases and J by 0 bases, and 12 bases separated the two germline ends. The CDR3 is 16 amino acids.

CDR3: CACTGTGDEKLFF. The CDR3 DNA reads as TGTGCCTGTACCGGGACAGGGGATGAAAAACTGTTTTTT. The chain is built from TRBV30 and TRBJ1-4; the match to TRBD1 covers 10 bases. Germline CDR1 is GTSNPN and CDR2 is SVGIG (reference sequence). The CDR3 is 13 amino acids. With 6 bases clipped from V and 6 bases from J, the junction kept 4 bases outside the gene matches. Combining the CDR3 with reference TRBV30 and TRBJ1-4 gives the whole variable domain SQTIHQWPATLVQPVGSPLSLECTVEGTSNPNLYWYRQAAGRGLQLLFYSVGIGQISSEVPQNLSASRPQDRQFILSSKKLLLSDSGFYLCACTGTGDEKLFFGSGTQLSVL.

This chain uses TRBV27 with TRBJ2-7; 9 nucleotides align to TRBD2. The CDR3 is 15 amino acids. J was trimmed by 1 base and V by 4 bases; bases with no gene match: 5. Germline V gene data show CDR1 as MNHEY and CDR2 as SMNVEV (reference sequence). Here the CDR3 DNA reads TGTGCCAGCAGTTCGACAGCGGGGGGTTCCTACGAGCAGTACTTC. This sequence encodes CASSSTAGGSYEQYF.

V is TRBV6-5 and J is TRBJ2-7; D is unclear. The germline V gene encodes CDR1 MNHEY and CDR2 SVGAGI. The V end lost 8 bases, the J end lost 1 base, and 9 bases lay between the germline ends. The CDR3 contains 12 residues. CDR3 sequence reads: CASATNSYEQYF. Written as DNA, the CDR3 is TGTGCCAGCGCGACAAATTCCTACGAGCAGTACTTC.

The chain carries TRBV27 and TRBJ2-5; TRBD2 matches 7 bases. CDR1 MNHEY and CDR2 SMNVEV come from the germline V gene (reference sequence). V dropped 6 bases and J dropped 4; count of bases not matched to a gene: 5. CDR3 length: 13 amino acids. The CDR3 spells CASSKRGRETQYF. DNA for the CDR3: TGTGCCAGCAGCAAGCGGGGACGAGAGACCCAGTACTTC.

This chain joins TRBV5-1 and TRBJ2-2, with 9 bases lining up with TRBD1. The CDR3 loop spans 16 amino acids. With V trimmed by 4 bases and J by 4 bases, 8 bases remained unmatched. The germline V gene encodes CDR1 SGHRS and CDR2 YFSETQ. The CDR3 bases are TGCGCCAGCAGCCCGCGGACAGGGGTAGGCACCGGGGAGCTGTTTTTT. Translated, it gives CASSPRTGVGTGELFF.

CDR3 nucleotide sequence: TGTGCCAGCAGTTACCTAGCGACACCCACCGGGGAGCTGTTTTTT. The encoded protein is CASSYLATPTGELFF. The chain employs TRBV6-6 and TRBJ2-2; D possibly corresponds to TRBD2 (6 bases). Trimming shortened V by 2 bases and J by 4 bases, and 11 bases separated the two germline ends. The CDR3 totals 15 residues. From germline, CDR1 is MNHNY and CDR2 SVGAGI (reference sequence).

In this sample, this clone turned up a few times. The rearrangement links TRBV19 to TRBJ1-1, with no clear D. Germline V lookup: CDR1 LNHDA, CDR2 SQIVND (reference sequence). Trimming pared 3 bases from V and 7 bases from J, leaving 9 bases between. The CDR3 has 12 residues. The CDR3, as DNA: TGTGCCAGTAGTATCGGAGCAGTTGAAGCTTTCTTT. It encodes CASSIGAVEAFF.

This clone has only one observation. This chain uses TRBV30 with TRBJ2-1; D not certain. V lost 0 bases, J lost 4 bases, and 7 bases lay in between. The CDR3 spans 13 residues. Germline values: CDR1 GTSNPN, CDR2 SVGIG (reference sequence). The CDR3 protein is CAWSVHFYNEQFF. The CDR3 DNA reads as TGTGCCTGGAGTGTACATTTTTACAATGAGCAGTTCTTC.

The J gene is TRBJ2-7, the V gene TRBV15; possibly TRBD1 for D (5 bases). V lost 1 base and J 3 bases, leaving 13 bases between the germline ends. Germline CDR1 is LNHNV and CDR2 is YYDKDF (reference sequence). This CDR3 contains 15 residues. In nucleotides, the CDR3 is TGTGCCACCAGCAGAGTGTTGGAAACAGGCTACGAGCAGTACTTC. Translating it yields CATSRVLETGYEQYF.

The chain carries TRBV4-3 and TRBJ2-2; tentatively, D is TRBD1 (6 bases). Trimming stripped 0 bases from V and 7 bases from J, with 9 bases between. CDR1 LGHNA and CDR2 YSLEER come from the germline V gene. The CDR3 loop spans 14 amino acids. The CDR3 protein is CASSQDKGVGELFF. CDR3 in DNA: TGCGCCAGCAGCCAAGATAAGGGGGTCGGGGAGCTGTTTTTT.

The rearrangement uses TRBV14 and TRBJ2-5; D perhaps matches TRBD2 (5 bases). Judging by the DNA end, TRBJ2-7 fits better; the J call may be wrong. The CDR3 is 13 residues long. CDR1 is SGHDN, CDR2 FVKESK, per germline. CDR3 DNA: TGTGCCAGCAGCCAACGAGGGATCTACGAGCAGTACTTC. Encoded protein: CASSQRGIYEQYF.

This clone was picked up a small number of times. This chain joins TRBV5-4 and TRBJ1-2, with a tentative D call TRBD1 (5 bases). CDR3 length: 14 amino acids. Trimming took off 3 bases at V and 6 bases at J, with 15 bases between the two ends. The germline gives CDR1 SGHNT, CDR2 YYREEE (reference sequence). This CDR3 is CASSYWPTGDGYTF. Written as DNA, the CDR3 is TGTGCCAGCAGCTACTGGCCCACGGGGGATGGCTACACCTTC.